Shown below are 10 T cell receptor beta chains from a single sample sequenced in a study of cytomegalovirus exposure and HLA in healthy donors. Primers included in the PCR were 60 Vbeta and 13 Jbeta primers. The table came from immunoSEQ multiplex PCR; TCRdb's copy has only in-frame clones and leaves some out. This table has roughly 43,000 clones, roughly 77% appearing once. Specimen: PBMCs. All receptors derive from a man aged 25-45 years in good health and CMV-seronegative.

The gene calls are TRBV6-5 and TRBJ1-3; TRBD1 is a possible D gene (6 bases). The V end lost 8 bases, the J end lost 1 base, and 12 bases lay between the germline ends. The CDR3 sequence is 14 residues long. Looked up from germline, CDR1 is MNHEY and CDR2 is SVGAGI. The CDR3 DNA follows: TGTGCCAGCCGATTGGGGGCATCTGGAAACACCATATATTTT. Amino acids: CASRLGASGNTIYF.

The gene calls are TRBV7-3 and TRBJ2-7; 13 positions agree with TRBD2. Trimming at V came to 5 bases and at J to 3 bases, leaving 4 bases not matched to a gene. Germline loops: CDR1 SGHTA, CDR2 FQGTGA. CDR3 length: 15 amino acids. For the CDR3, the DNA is TGTGCCAGCAGCCAACTAGCGGGGGGGGGCTACGAGCAGTACTTC. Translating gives CASSQLAGGGYEQYF. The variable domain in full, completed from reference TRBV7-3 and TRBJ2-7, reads GAGVSQTPSNKVTEKGKYVELRCDPISGHTALYWYRQSLGQGPEFLIYFQGTGAADDSGLPNDRFFAVRPEGSVSTLKIQRTERGDSAVYLCASSQLAGGGYEQYFGPGTRLTVT.

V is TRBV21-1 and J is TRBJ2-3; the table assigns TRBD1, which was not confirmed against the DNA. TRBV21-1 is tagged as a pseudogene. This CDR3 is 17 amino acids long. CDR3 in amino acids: CASSNPRQKSSTDTQYF. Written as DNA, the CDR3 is TGTGCCAGCAGCAACCCCAGACAGAAATCTAGCACAGATACGCAGTATTTT.

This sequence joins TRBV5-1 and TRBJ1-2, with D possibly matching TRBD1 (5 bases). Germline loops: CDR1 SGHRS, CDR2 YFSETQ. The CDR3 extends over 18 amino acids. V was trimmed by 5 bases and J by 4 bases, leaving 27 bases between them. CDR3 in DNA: TGCGCCAGCAGGTTTACCGCCGTAACTCAGGGAGGTGGCTATGGCTACACCTTC. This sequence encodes CASRFTAVTQGGGYGYTF.

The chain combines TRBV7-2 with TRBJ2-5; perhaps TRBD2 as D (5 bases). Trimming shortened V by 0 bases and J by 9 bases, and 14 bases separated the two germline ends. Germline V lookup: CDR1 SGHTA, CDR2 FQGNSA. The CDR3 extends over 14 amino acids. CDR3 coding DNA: TGTGCCAGCAGCTTAGCGGCCGCGACGGAGGCCCAGTACTTC. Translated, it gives CASSLAAATEAQYF.

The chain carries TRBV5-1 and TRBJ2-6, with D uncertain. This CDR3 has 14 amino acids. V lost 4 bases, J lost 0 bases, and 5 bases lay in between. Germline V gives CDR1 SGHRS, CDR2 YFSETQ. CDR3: CASSLYSGANVLTF. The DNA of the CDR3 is TGCGCCAGCAGCCTATACTCTGGGGCCAACGTCCTGACTTTC.

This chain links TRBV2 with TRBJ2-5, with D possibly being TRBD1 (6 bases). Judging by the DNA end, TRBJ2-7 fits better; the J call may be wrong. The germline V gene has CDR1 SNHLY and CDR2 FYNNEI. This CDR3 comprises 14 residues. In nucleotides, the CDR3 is TGTGCCAGCAGTGGGGACACTGCTACTCGCGAGCAGTACTTC. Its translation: CASSGDTATREQYF.

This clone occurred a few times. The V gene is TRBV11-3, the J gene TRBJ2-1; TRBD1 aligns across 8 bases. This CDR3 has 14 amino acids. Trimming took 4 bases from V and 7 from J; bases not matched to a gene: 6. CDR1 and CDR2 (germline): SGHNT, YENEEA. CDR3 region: CASSSRTGRNEQFF. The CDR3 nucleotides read TGTGCCAGCAGCTCTCGGACAGGGCGGAATGAGCAGTTCTTC. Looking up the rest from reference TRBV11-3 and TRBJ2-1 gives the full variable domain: EAGVVQSPRYKIIEKKQPVAFWCNPISGHNTLYWYLQNLGQGPELLIRYENEEAVDDSQLPKDRFSAERLKGVDSTLKIQPAELGDSAVYLCASSSRTGRNEQFFGPGTRLTVL.

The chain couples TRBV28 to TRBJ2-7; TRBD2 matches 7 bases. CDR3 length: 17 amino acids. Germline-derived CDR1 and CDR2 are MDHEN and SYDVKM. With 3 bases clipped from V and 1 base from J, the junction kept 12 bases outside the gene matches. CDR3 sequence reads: CASSFSLGSGFSYEQYF. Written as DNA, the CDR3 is TGTGCCAGCAGTTTTTCTCTAGGTAGCGGGTTTTCCTACGAGCAGTACTTC. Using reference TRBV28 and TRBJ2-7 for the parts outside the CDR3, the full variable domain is DVKVTQSSRYLVKRTGEKVFLECVQDMDHENMFWYRQDPGLGLRLIYFSYDVKMKEKGDIPEGYSVSREKKERFSLILESASTNQTSMYLCASSFSLGSGFSYEQYFGPGTRLTVT.

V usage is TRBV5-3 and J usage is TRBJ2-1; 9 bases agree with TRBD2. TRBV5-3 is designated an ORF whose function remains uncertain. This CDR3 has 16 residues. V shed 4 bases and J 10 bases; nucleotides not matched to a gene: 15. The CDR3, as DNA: TGTGCCAGAAGCCTGGCCCGGGGGACTAGCCGGGAAGAGCAGTTCTTC. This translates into CARSLARGTSREEQFF.